Sequencing of this T cell receptor beta chain was carried out in a study of beta chain features in type 1 diabetes. Germline CDR1 is MNHEY and CDR2 is SMNVEV (reference sequence). V lost 9 bases to trimming and J lost 6 bases, with 12 bases between them. The CDR3 covers 11 residues. All of the isolated RNA was reverse transcribed, so expressed TCRB transcripts were sequenced. The method was immunoSEQ multiplex PCR; TCRdb's version includes in-frame clones alone and lacks a portion of them. The profile covers 250,000 to 350,000 clones, with more than 13% appearing a single time and 0.015% to 0.02% taken by the ten largest. Study-wide results and limits: A cDNA-based sequencing approach could over-represent cells with high TCR expression. Patients' naive, central memory and Treg TCRB repertoires seemed closer to one another than those of healthy donors. Shorter TCRB CDR3s, moderately but significantly so, were found in Type 1 diabetes patients in all four CD4+ subsets.

Points on this clone: Its antigen is still unknown.

The chain is built from TRBV27 and TRBJ2-7, with D tentatively TRBD2 (6 bases). The sequencing input was naive CD4+ T cells from blood. This clonotype originated in a man aged 25-45 years with type 1 diabetes. Written as DNA, the CDR3 is TGTGCCAGTTCCCGGGGGAGCGAGCAGTACTTC. This encodes CASSRGSEQYF.